One T cell receptor beta chain is described in this entry. Antigen: not known. Blood was sampled at baseline, cycle 4 day 1, and cycle 7 day 1. This sample stems from a study of OX40 agonist ivuxolimab in advanced cancers. Study at large: Patients got intravenous ivuxolimab at 0.01 to 10 mg/kg every 2 weeks. Patients treated during dose escalation were battling hepatocellular carcinoma, melanoma, renal cell or head and neck cancer.

Trimming left V 6 bases short and J 1 base short, with 9 bases between. Germline V gene data show CDR1 as MNHNS and CDR2 as SASEGT. This CDR3 has 13 amino acids. Libraries were prepared by immunoSEQ multiplex PCR; TCRdb keeps only in-frame clonotypes and omits some of them. The top ten clones hold over 1% of a sample with over 45,000 clones, around 75% of them seen once. Study conclusions and caveats: In the 0.1-3.0 mg/kg groups, partial responders showed among the lowest expansion.

The rearrangement uses TRBV6-1 and TRBJ1-1; TRBD1 is a possible D gene (6 bases). Source: CD4+ or CD8+ T cells sorted from blood, taken in a trial of the OX40 agonist ivuxolimab. The clonotype originates from an adult with an advanced solid tumor such as melanoma, head and neck, liver or kidney cancer. DNA of the CDR3: TGTGCCAGCAGACAGGGACCGAACACTGAAGCTTTCTTT. As protein: CASRQGPNTEAFF.